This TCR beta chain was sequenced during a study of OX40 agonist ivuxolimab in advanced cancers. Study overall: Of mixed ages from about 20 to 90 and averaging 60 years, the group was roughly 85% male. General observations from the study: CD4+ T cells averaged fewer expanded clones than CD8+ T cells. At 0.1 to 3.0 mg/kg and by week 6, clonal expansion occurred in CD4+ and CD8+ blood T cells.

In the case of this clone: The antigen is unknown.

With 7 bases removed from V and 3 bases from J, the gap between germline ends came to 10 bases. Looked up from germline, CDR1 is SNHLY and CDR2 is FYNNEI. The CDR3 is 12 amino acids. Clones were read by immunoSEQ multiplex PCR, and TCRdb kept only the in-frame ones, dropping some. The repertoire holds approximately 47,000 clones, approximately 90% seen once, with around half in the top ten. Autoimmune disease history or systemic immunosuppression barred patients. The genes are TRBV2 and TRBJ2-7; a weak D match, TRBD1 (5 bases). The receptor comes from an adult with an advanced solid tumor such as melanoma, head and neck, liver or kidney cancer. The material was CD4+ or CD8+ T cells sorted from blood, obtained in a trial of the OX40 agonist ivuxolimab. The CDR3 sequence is CASIAGNYEQYF. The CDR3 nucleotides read TGTGCCAGCATTGCAGGGAACTACGAGCAGTACTTC.